Presented here are 29 T cell receptor beta chains from one specimen sequenced in a study of blood T cell repertoires in COVID-19 (dated by TCRdb to 2018 to 2021). The library was prepared using the immunoSEQ multiplex PCR assay. The source is immuneACCESS, and TCRdb retained only in-frame sequences with V and J called. Part of the clones is not carried over; for the studies checked, unresolved V genes explain less than half of this, and the remainder is unexplained. For this sample there are about 480,000 clones; around nine tenths appear just once. 1.5% to 2% of the sample goes to the ten largest clones. The specimen was PBMCs or T cells enriched from blood (not recorded which). The receptors derive from a woman aged 40 to 50 who had recovered from COVID-19.

This clone was seen once. This chain joins TRBV15 and TRBJ1-1; perhaps TRBD1 as D (5 bases). The V end lost 1 base, the J end lost 0 bases, and 15 bases lay between the germline ends. The CDR3 runs to 17 residues. Germline lookup yields CDR1 LNHNV and CDR2 YYDKDF (reference sequence). CDR3 loop: CATSRGVWGVMNTEAFF. CDR3 DNA: TGTGCCACCAGCAGAGGGGTCTGGGGGGTTATGAACACTGAAGCTTTCTTT.

The chain links TRBV5-1 to TRBJ2-5, with a tentative D call TRBD1 (5 bases). Trimming removed 4 bases from V and 7 bases from J, with 17 bases in between. The CDR3 is 14 residues long. Looked up from germline, CDR1 is SGHRS and CDR2 is YFSETQ. The CDR3 DNA reads as TGCGCCAGCAGCCCGCACGGACAAAGGGGGACCCAGTACTTC. It is translated as CASSPHGQRGTQYF.

The chain uses TRBV20-1 and TRBJ2-5; perhaps TRBD2 as D (5 bases). CDR3 length equals 15 residues. V was cut by 3 bases and J by 2 bases, with 16 bases left in between. In germline, CDR1 is DFQATT, CDR2 SNEGSKA (reference sequence). CDR3 sequence reads: CSASPSRTEQETQYF. The CDR3 DNA reads as TGCAGTGCTAGTCCGTCAAGGACTGAGCAAGAGACCCAGTACTTC.

J is TRBJ1-1 and V is TRBV28; the match to TRBD1 covers 7 bases. CDR1 and CDR2 from the germline V gene are MDHEN and SYDVKM. Trimming cost V 6 bases and J 7 bases; bases outside gene matches: 17. The CDR3 runs 16 residues. The CDR3 here is CASSLDAGRGTVEAFF. The CDR3 DNA is TGTGCCAGCAGCCTTGATGCGGGGCGCGGGACAGTTGAAGCTTTCTTT.

This clone has only one observation. The chain joins TRBV2 to TRBJ2-5; 9 bases align to TRBD2. The CDR3 sequence is 14 residues long. J gave up 4 bases and V 2 bases, and 2 bases lay outside the gene matches. CDR1 is SNHLY and CDR2 is FYNNEI in the germline V gene. CDR3 loop: CASSESLAGETQYF. Here the CDR3 DNA reads TGTGCCAGCAGTGAATCACTAGCGGGAGAGACCCAGTACTTC.

The chain employs TRBV10-3 and TRBJ2-1, with 10 bases matching TRBD1. The J segment lost 4 bases and the V segment lost 7 bases, leaving 13 bases of the junction unmatched. The germline gives CDR1 ENHRY, CDR2 SYGVKD. This CDR3 spans 17 amino acids. The CDR3 DNA sequence: TGTGCCATCAAGGGGACAAACCGGGACAGGGGATACAATGAGCAGTTCTTC. This codes for CAIKGTNRDRGYNEQFF.

The V and J genes are TRBV2 and TRBJ2-7; possibly TRBD2 for D (6 bases). Germline CDR1 and CDR2: SNHLY and FYNNEI. Trimming shortened V by 2 bases and J by 2 bases, and 13 bases separated the two germline ends. This CDR3 has 15 amino acids. CDR3 region: CASSEWRGLAYEQYF. CDR3 nucleotide sequence: TGTGCCAGCAGTGAATGGCGGGGTCTAGCCTACGAGCAGTACTTC.

This clone was recorded once. The genes are TRBV12-5 and TRBJ2-7, with 10 bases identical to TRBD1. The CDR3 length is 14 residues. V lost 6 bases, J lost 4 bases, and 6 bases stayed unmatched. Per the germline V gene, CDR1 is LGHNT and CDR2 is FRNRAP. The CDR3 loop is CASGSDRGLYEQYF. CDR3 nucleotide sequence: TGTGCTAGTGGATCGGACAGGGGGTTATACGAGCAGTACTTC.

The J gene is TRBJ2-7, the V gene TRBV4-3; possibly TRBD1 for D (6 bases). The CDR3 consists of 14 residues. Germline values: CDR1 LGHNA, CDR2 YSLEER. Trimming took 0 bases from V and 6 from J, leaving 12 bases between them. The CDR3 DNA sequence: TGCGCCAGCAGCCAAGAAGGCTACAGGGTCGAGCAGTACTTC. Amino acids: CASSQEGYRVEQYF.

This clone was counted once. The chain has TRBV11-2 and TRBJ2-2, with 8 bases matching TRBD2. Germline-derived CDR1 and CDR2 are SGHAT and FQNNGV. V trimming: 2 bases; J trimming: 4 bases; junction bases outside the gene matches: 12. The CDR3 totals 18 residues. CDR3 in DNA: TGTGCCAGCAGCTTAAAGGGGAGCGGGAGTTTGTCCACCGGGGAGCTGTTTTTT. It encodes CASSLKGSGSLSTGELFF.

This chain uses TRBV20-1 with TRBJ2-3; 12 bases are a match to TRBD2. The CDR3 spans 15 residues. The germline V gene encodes CDR1 DFQATT and CDR2 SNEGSKA (reference sequence). The trim removed 3 bases at V and 5 bases at J, leaving 6 bases unmatched. The CDR3, as DNA: TGCAGTGCTAGTGCTATACTAGCGGGAGGAGATACGCAGTATTTT. Translating gives CSASAILAGGDTQYF.

This chain's CDR3 is CASSILSQGDAEAFF. DNA for the CDR3: TGTGCCAGTAGTATACTGTCGCAGGGTGATGCTGAAGCTTTCTTT. The gene calls are TRBV19 and TRBJ1-1; D perhaps matches TRBD1 (5 bases). V lost 2 bases to trimming and J lost 6 bases, with 16 bases between them. The CDR3 spans 15 residues. CDR1 is LNHDA, CDR2 SQIVND, per germline (reference sequence).

The V call is TRBV7-8, the J call TRBJ1-5; tentative D call: TRBD1 (5 bases). Germline-derived CDR1 and CDR2 are SGHVS and FQNEAQ. The CDR3 has 14 amino acids. V lost 7 bases, J lost 3 bases, and 13 bases lay in between. The CDR3, as DNA: TGTGCCAGCAACCTTCGGGGGAACAATCAGCCCCAGCATTTT. This gives the protein CASNLRGNNQPQHF.

This chain joins TRBV4-3 and TRBJ2-2; D may be TRBD2 (6 bases). The CDR3 length is 16 residues. Trimming took 2 bases from V and 4 from J, leaving 14 bases between them. CDR1 is LGHNA, CDR2 YSLEER, per germline. The CDR3 is CASSQRLGSGTGELFF. In DNA form, the CDR3 reads TGCGCCAGCAGCCAAAGACTAGGGTCCGGCACCGGGGAGCTGTTTTTT.

The chain links TRBV29-1 to TRBJ2-5; TRBD1 agrees at 8 bases. There are 13 residues in the CDR3. Germline V gene data show CDR1 as SQVTM and CDR2 as ANQGSEA. With V trimmed by 7 bases and J by 0 bases, 4 bases remained unmatched. The CDR3 region has the DNA TGCAGCGCCGCGGGACAGGACCAAGAGACCCAGTACTTC. It codes for CSAAGQDQETQYF.

With respect to this clone: Germline is not matched at one junction end, which may reflect a read error. The chain carries TRBV14 and TRBJ2-6; D is unclear. The CDR3 is 15 amino acids. Germline V CDR1 and CDR2: SGHDN, FVKESK. The CDR3 is CASNQFGSGANVLTF. The CDR3 nucleotides are TGTGCCAGCAACCAATTCGGCTCTGGGGCCAACGTCCTGACTTTC.

This clone was found a few times. This chain joins TRBV13 and TRBJ2-7, with 8 bases that match TRBD1. The CDR3 is made up of 15 amino acids. Germline trimming cut 5 bases from V and 2 bases from J; bases unmatched to any gene: 8. CDR1 and CDR2 (germline): PRHDT, FYEKMQ (reference sequence). The CDR3 loop is CASSLWGQAPYEQYF. The DNA of the CDR3 is TGTGCCAGCAGCCTTTGGGGACAGGCTCCCTACGAGCAGTACTTC.

V is TRBV6-4 and J is TRBJ1-1; D ambiguous. V lost 0 bases and J 1 base, leaving 6 bases between the germline ends. Germline loops: CDR1 MRHNA, CDR2 SNTAGT. CDR3 length: 14 residues. The chain's CDR3 is CASSDSFGNTEAFF. CDR3 nucleotide sequence: TGTGCCAGCAGTGACTCGTTCGGGAACACTGAAGCTTTCTTT.

The rearrangement joins TRBV28 to TRBJ1-1, with 7 nucleotides matching TRBD1. Per the germline V gene, CDR1 is MDHEN and CDR2 is SYDVKM. With V trimmed by 7 bases and J by 3 bases, 5 bases remained unmatched. The CDR3 length is 13 residues. CDR3 protein: CASTGGLDTEAFF. DNA for the CDR3: TGTGCCAGCACAGGGGGTTTGGACACTGAAGCTTTCTTT. The complete variable domain, with remaining parts taken from reference TRBV28 and TRBJ1-1, reads DVKVTQSSRYLVKRTGEKVFLECVQDMDHENMFWYRQDPGLGLRLIYFSYDVKMKEKGDIPEGYSVSREKKERFSLILESASTNQTSMYLCASTGGLDTEAFFGQGTRLTVV.

This rearrangement joins TRBV6-5 to TRBJ1-6; D uncertain. This CDR3 is 13 amino acids long. The germline gives CDR1 MNHEY, CDR2 SVGAGI. V gave up 0 bases and J gave up 12 bases, with 9 bases separating them. CDR3 in amino acids: CASSYSEWKPLHF. The CDR3 DNA follows: TGTGCCAGCAGTTACTCGGAGTGGAAACCCCTCCACTTT.

V gene TRBV29-1 combines with J gene TRBJ2-3; TRBD2 might be the D (5 bases). Germline CDR1 and CDR2: SQVTM and ANQGSEA. Trimming took 5 bases from V and 3 from J, leaving 12 bases between them. The CDR3 consists of 13 residues. The CDR3 region has the DNA TGCAGCGTTTACGCGGGTTGGACAGATACGCAGTATTTT. Translation gives CSVYAGWTDTQYF.

The chain combines TRBV5-4 with TRBJ2-7; 8 bases agree with TRBD1. V shed 4 bases and J 6 bases; nucleotides not matched to a gene: 9. The germline CDR1 and CDR2 sequences are SGHNT and YYREEE (reference sequence). The CDR3 runs 14 residues. The CDR3: CASSPRQGTSEQYF. The CDR3 DNA follows: TGTGCCAGCAGCCCAAGACAGGGGACATCCGAGCAGTACTTC. Full variable domain (rest looked up from reference TRBV5-4 and TRBJ2-7): ETGVTQSPTHLIKTRGQQVTLRCSSQSGHNTVSWYQQALGQGPQFIFQYYREEENGRGNFPPRFSGLQFPNYSSELNVNALELDDSALYLCASSPRQGTSEQYFGPGTRLTVT.

J is TRBJ1-5 and V is TRBV3-1 (or the pseudogene TRBV3-2); D gene unclear. This CDR3 is built from 14 residues. Trimming cost V 0 bases and J 3 bases, with 6 bases left between them. Per the germline V gene, CDR1 is LGHDT and CDR2 is YNNKEL (reference sequence). In DNA, the CDR3 is TGTGCCAGCAGCCAAGACAAATCCAATCAGCCCCAGCATTTT. This codes for CASSQDKSNQPQHF.

A few counts support this clone. The gene calls are TRBV2 and TRBJ2-1, with TRBD1 identical over 8 bases. CDR1 SNHLY and CDR2 FYNNEI come from the germline V gene. V was pared by 6 bases and J by 7 bases, with 5 bases of the junction left unmatched. The CDR3 extends over 13 amino acids. The CDR3 loop is CASRTGVGNEQFF. For the CDR3, the DNA is TGTGCCAGCAGGACAGGGGTTGGAAATGAGCAGTTCTTC.

The V call is TRBV11-2, the J call TRBJ2-7, with D perhaps TRBD2 (6 bases). CDR3 length equals 14 residues. Germline V CDR1 and CDR2: SGHAT, FQNNGV. V was shortened by 1 base and J by 1 base, with 8 bases between the two germline ends. CDR3 region: CASSLGSGSYEQYF. Here the CDR3 DNA reads TGTGCCAGCAGCTTAGGTAGCGGATCCTACGAGCAGTACTTC.

This clone was observed a few times. V gene TRBV13 combines with J gene TRBJ1-1; D gene ambiguous. Germline CDR1 and CDR2: PRHDT and FYEKMQ (reference sequence). V lost 2 bases to trimming and J lost 1 base, with 14 bases between them. The CDR3 loop spans 16 amino acids. The chain's CDR3 is CASSLYRGPGNTEAFF. DNA of the CDR3: TGTGCCAGCAGCTTATATCGCGGCCCGGGGAACACTGAAGCTTTCTTT.

CDR3 nucleotide sequence: TGTGCCAGCACCCTCCGGGGGGCGATCGGAAACACCATATATTTT. It is translated as CASTLRGAIGNTIYF. This sequence joins TRBV11-3 and TRBJ1-3; tentative D call: TRBD1 (6 bases). CDR3 length: 15 residues. Germline V gene sequence: CDR1 SGHNT, CDR2 YENEEA. Trimming took 7 bases from V and 4 from J, leaving 17 bases between them.

The J gene is TRBJ2-1, the V gene TRBV11-3; 10 nucleotides line up with TRBD2. The ends lost 4 bases at V and 9 bases at J; junction bases unmatched: 15. CDR3 length equals 17 residues. The V gene's germline CDR1 is SGHNT and CDR2 YENEEA. CDR3: CASSSELSSGSMGEQFF. The CDR3 DNA sequence: TGTGCCAGCAGCTCCGAACTCTCTAGCGGGAGTATGGGTGAGCAGTTCTTC.

The chain uses TRBV4-3 and TRBJ2-1, with 9 bases fitting TRBD2. The J segment lost 0 bases and the V segment lost 3 bases, leaving 15 bases of the junction unmatched. Germline V gene sequence: CDR1 LGHNA, CDR2 YSLEER. This CDR3 is 20 amino acids long. Here the CDR3 reads CASSHSGRYLNPSSYNEQFF. The CDR3, as DNA: TGCGCCAGCAGCCACAGCGGGAGGTACTTAAACCCCAGCTCCTACAATGAGCAGTTCTTC.